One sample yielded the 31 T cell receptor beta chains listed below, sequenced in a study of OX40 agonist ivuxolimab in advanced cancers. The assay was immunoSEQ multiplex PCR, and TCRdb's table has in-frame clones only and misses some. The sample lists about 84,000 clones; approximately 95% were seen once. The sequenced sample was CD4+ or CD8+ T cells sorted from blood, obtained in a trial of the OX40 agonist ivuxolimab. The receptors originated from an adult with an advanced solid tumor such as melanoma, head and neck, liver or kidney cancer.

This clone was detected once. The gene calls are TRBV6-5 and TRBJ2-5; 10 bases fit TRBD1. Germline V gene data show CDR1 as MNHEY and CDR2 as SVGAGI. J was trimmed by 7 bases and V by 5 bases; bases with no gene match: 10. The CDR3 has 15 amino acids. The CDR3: CASSHNPGQGVTQYF. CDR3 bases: TGTGCCAGCAGTCACAACCCAGGACAGGGGGTGACCCAGTACTTC.

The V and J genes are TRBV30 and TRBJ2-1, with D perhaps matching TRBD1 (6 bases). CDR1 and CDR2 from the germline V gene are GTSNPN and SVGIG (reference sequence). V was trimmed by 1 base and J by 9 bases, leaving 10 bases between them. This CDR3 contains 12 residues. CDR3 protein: CAWSETGTEQFF. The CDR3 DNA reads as TGTGCCTGGAGTGAAACAGGGACTGAGCAGTTCTTC.

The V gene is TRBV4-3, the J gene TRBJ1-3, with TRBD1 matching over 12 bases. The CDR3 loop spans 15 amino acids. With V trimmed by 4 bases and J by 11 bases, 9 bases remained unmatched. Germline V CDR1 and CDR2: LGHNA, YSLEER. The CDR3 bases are TGCGCCAGCAGCCCAGGGACAGGGGGCCGGAACCCCATATATTTT. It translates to CASSPGTGGRNPIYF.

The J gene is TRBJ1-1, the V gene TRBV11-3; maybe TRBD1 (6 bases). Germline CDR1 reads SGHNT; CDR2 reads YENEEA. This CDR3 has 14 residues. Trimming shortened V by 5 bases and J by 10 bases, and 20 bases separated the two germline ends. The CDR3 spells CASSAGGGRNSAFF. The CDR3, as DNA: TGTGCCAGCAGCGCAGGAGGGGGGCGAAATTCAGCTTTCTTT.

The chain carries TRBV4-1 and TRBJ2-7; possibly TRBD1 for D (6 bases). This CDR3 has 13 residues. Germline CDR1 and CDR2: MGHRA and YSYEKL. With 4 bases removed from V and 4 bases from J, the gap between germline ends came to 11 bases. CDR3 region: CASSLNRAYEQYF. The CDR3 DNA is TGCGCCAGCAGCCTCAACAGGGCGTACGAGCAGTACTTC.

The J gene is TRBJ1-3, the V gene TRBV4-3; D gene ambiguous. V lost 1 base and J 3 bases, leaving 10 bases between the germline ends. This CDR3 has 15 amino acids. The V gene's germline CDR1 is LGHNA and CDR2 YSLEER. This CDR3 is CASSQVWLLGNTIYF. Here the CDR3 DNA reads TGCGCCAGCAGCCAAGTCTGGCTCCTTGGAAACACCATATATTTT.

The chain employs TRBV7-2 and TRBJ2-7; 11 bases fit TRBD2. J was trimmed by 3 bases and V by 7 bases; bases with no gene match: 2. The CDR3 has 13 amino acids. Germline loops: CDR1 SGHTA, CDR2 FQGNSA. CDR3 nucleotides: TGTGCCAGCATCGGGACTAGCGGCTACGAGCAGTACTTC. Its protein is CASIGTSGYEQYF.

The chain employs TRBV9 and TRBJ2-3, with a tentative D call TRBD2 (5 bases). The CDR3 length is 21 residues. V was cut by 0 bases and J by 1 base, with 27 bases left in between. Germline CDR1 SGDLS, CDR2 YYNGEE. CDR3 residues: CASSVVGTSGGEVTGTDTQYF. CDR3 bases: TGTGCCAGCAGCGTAGTGGGAACTTCCGGAGGCGAGGTTACCGGCACAGATACGCAGTATTTT.

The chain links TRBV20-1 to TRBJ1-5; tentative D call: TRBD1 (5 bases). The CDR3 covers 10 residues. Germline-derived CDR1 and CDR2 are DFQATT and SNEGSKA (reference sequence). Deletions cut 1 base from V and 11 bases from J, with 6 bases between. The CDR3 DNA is TGCAGTGCTAGAGGGGGGTCCCAGCATTTT. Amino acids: CSARGGSQHF.

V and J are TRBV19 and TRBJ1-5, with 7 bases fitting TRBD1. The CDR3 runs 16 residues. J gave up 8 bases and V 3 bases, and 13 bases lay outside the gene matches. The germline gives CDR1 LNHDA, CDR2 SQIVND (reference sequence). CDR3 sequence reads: CASSIPRTGGREPQHF. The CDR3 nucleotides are TGTGCCAGTAGTATCCCGAGGACAGGAGGGAGGGAGCCCCAGCATTTT. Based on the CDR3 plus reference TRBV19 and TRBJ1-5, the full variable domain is DGGITQSPKYLFRKEGQNVTLSCEQNLNHDAMYWYRQDPGQGLRLIYYSQIVNDFQKGDIAEGYSVSREKKESFPLTVTSAQKNPTAFYLCASSIPRTGGREPQHFGDGTRLSIL.

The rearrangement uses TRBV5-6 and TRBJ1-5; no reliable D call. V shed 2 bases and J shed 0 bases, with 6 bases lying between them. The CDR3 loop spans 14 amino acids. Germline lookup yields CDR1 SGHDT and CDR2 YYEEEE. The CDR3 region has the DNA TGTGCCAGCAGCTTTGGTAATAGCAATCAGCCCCAGCATTTT. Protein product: CASSFGNSNQPQHF.

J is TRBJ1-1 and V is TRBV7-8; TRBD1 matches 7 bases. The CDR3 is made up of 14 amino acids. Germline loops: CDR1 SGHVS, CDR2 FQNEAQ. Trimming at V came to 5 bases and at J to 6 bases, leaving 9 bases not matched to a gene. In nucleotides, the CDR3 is TGTGCCAGCAGCCCAAAGACAGGGAGCCCTGAAGCTTTCTTT. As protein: CASSPKTGSPEAFF.

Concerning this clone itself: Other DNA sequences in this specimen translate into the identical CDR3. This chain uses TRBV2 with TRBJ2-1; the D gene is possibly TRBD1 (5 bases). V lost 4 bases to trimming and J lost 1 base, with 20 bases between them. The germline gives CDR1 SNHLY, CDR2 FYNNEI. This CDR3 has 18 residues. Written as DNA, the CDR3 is TGTGCCAGCAGTGTCAAAGAGGTACAGGTGTTTTCCTACAATGAGCAGTTCTTC. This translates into CASSVKEVQVFSYNEQFF.

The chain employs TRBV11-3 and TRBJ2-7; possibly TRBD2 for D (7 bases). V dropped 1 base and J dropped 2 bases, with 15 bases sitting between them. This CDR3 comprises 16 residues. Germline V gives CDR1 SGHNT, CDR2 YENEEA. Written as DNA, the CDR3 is TGTGCCAGCAGCTTAGGGGGGGGCAGGTACACCTACGAGCAGTACTTC. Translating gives CASSLGGGRYTYEQYF. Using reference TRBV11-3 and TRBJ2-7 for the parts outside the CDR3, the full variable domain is EAGVVQSPRYKIIEKKQPVAFWCNPISGHNTLYWYLQNLGQGPELLIRYENEEAVDDSQLPKDRFSAERLKGVDSTLKIQPAELGDSAVYLCASSLGGGRYTYEQYFGPGTRLTVT.

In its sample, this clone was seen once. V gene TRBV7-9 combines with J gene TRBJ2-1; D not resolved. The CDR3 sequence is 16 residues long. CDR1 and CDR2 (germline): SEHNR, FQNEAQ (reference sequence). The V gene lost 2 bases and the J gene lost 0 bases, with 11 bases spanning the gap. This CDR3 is CASSLLPASSYNEQFF. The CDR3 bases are TGTGCCAGCAGCTTATTACCGGCAAGCTCCTACAATGAGCAGTTCTTC.

The CDR3 protein is CASSPFGGPETQYF. CDR3 DNA: TGTGCCAGCAGCCCCTTTGGGGGTCCGGAGACCCAGTACTTC. V is TRBV14 and J is TRBJ2-5; possibly TRBD1 or TRBD2 for D (5 bases each). The CDR3 covers 14 residues. The germline CDR1 and CDR2 sequences are SGHDN and FVKESK. V lost 4 bases and J 5 bases, leaving 14 bases between the germline ends.

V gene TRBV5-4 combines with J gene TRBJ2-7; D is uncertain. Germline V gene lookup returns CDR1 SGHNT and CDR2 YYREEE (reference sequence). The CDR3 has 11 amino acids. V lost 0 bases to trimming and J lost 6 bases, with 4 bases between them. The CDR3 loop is CASSLEVEQYF. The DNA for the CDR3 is TGTGCCAGCAGCTTGGAGGTCGAGCAGTACTTC. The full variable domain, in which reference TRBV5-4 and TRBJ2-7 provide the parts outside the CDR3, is ETGVTQSPTHLIKTRGQQVTLRCSSQSGHNTVSWYQQALGQGPQFIFQYYREEENGRGNFPPRFSGLQFPNYSSELNVNALELDDSALYLCASSLEVEQYFGPGTRLTVT.

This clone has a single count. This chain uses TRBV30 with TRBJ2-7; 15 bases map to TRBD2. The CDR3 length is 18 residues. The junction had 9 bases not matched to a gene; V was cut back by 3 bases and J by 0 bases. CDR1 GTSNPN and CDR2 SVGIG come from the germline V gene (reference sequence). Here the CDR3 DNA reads TGTGCCTGGAGAGGACTAGCGGGAGGGTATATCGGCTCCTACGAGCAGTACTTC. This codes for CAWRGLAGGYIGSYEQYF.

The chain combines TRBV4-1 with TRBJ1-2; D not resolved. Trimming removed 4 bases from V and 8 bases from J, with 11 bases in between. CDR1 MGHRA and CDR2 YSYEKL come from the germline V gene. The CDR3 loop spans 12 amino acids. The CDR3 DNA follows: TGCGCCAGCAGCCCTCCTGACCTGGGCTACACCTTC. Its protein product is CASSPPDLGYTF.

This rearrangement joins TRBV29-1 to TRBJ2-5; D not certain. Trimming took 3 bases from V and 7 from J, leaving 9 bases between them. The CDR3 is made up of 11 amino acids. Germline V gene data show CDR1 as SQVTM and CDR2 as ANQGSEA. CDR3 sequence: CSVEAAWTQYF. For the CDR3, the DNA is TGCAGCGTTGAGGCGGCATGGACCCAGTACTTC.

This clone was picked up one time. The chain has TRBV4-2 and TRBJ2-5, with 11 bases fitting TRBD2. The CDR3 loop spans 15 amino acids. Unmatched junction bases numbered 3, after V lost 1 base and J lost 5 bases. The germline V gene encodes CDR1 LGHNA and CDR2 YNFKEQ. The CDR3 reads CASSQGLAGYETQYF. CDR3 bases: TGTGCCAGCAGCCAAGGACTAGCGGGATATGAGACCCAGTACTTC.

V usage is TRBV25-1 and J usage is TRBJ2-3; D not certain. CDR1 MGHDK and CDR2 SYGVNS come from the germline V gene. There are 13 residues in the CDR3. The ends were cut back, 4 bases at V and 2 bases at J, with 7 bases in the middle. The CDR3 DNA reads TGTGCCAGCAGTGTGGTTTCCACAGATACGCAGTATTTT. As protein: CASSVVSTDTQYF.

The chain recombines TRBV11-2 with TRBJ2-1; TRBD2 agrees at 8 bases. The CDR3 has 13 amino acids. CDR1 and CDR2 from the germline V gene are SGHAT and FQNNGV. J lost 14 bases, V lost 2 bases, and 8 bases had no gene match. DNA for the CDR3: TGTGCCAGCAGCTTATTGGTCTGGACTAGCAAGTTCTTC. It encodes CASSLLVWTSKFF.

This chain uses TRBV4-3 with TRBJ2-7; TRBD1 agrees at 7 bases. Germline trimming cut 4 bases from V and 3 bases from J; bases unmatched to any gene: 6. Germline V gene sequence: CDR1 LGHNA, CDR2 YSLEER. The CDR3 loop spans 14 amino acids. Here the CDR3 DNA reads TGCGCCAGCAGCCGTCACAGGGGAAACTACGAGCAGTACTTC. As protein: CASSRHRGNYEQYF.

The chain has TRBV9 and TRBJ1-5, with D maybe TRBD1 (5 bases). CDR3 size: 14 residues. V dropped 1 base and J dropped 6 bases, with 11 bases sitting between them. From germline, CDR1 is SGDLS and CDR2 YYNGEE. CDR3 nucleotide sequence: TGTGCCAGCAGCGTATCAGGGACGGCTCAGCCCCAGCATTTT. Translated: CASSVSGTAQPQHF.

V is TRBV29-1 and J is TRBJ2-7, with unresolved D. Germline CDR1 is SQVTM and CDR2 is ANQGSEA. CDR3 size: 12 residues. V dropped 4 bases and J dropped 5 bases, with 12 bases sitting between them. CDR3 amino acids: CSVVDTAHEQYF. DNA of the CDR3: TGCAGCGTTGTCGACACGGCCCACGAGCAGTACTTC.

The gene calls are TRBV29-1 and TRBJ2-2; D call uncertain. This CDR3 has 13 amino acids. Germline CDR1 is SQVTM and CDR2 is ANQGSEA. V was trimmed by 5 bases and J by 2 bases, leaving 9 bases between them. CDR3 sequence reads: CSVLDGNTGELFF. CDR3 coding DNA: TGCAGCGTTCTGGACGGAAACACCGGGGAGCTGTTTTTT.

CDR3 in DNA: TGTGCCAGCAGCTTGATGGACACTGAAGCTTTCTTT. Amino acid sequence: CASSLMDTEAFF. J is TRBJ1-1 and V is TRBV5-6; D is uncertain. CDR1 and CDR2 (germline): SGHDT, YYEEEE. V was clipped by 1 base and J by 3 bases, with 4 bases between them. This CDR3 region has 12 residues.

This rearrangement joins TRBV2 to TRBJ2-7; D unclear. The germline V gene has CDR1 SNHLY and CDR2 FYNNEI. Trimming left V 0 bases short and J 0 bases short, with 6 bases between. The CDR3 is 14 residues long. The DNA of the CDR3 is TGTGCCAGCAGTGAAGCCAGAGCCTCCTACGAGCAGTACTTC. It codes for CASSEARASYEQYF.

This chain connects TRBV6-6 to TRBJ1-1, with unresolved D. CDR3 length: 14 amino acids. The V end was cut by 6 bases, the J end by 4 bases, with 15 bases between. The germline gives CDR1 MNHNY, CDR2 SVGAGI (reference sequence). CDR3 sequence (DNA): TGTGCCAGCAGACCTACCTTAGGGAGCACTGAAGCTTTCTTT. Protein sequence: CASRPTLGSTEAFF.

The CDR3 here is CASSLTSGALGHEQFF. In DNA, the CDR3 is TGTGCCAGCAGCTTAACCTCTGGTGCGTTAGGCCATGAGCAGTTCTTC. The gene calls are TRBV7-2 and TRBJ2-1; D call uncertain. Trimming left V 2 bases short and J 8 bases short, with 19 bases between. CDR1 is SGHTA and CDR2 is FQGNSA in the germline V gene. This CDR3 has 16 residues.